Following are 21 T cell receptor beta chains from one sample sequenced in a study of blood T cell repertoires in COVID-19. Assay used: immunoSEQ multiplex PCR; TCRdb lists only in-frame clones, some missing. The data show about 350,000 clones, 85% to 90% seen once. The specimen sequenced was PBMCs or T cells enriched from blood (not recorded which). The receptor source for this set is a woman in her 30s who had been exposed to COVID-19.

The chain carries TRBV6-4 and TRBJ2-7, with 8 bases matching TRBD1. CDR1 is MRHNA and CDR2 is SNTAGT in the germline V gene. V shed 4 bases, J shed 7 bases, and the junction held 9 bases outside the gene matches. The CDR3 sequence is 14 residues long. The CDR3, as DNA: TGTGCCAGCAGTGCGGTCCAGGGGGCGAGGGAGCAGTACTTC. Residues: CASSAVQGAREQYF.

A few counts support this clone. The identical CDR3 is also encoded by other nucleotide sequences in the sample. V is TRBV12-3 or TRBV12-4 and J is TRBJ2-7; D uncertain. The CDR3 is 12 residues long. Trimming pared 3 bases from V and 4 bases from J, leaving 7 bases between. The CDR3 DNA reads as TGTGCCAGCAGTTTCAGGCCGTACGAGCAGTACTTC. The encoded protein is CASSFRPYEQYF.

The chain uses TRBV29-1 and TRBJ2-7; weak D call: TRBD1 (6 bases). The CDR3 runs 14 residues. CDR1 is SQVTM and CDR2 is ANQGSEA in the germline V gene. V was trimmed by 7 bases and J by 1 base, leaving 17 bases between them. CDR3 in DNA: TGCAGCGCCTTAGACCGGGACAAGTCCTACGAGCAGTACTTC. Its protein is CSALDRDKSYEQYF.

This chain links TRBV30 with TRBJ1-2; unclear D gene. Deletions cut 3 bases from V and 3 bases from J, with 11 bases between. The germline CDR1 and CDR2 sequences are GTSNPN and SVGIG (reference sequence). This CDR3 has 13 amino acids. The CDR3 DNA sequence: TGTGCCTGGAGCGCAGACGGGGACTATGGCTACACCTTC. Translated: CAWSADGDYGYTF.

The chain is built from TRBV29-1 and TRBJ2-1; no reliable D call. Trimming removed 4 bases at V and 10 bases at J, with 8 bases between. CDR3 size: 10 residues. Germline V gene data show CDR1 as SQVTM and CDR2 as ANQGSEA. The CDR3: CSVAPPEQFF. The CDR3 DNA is TGCAGCGTTGCCCCCCCGGAGCAGTTCTTC.

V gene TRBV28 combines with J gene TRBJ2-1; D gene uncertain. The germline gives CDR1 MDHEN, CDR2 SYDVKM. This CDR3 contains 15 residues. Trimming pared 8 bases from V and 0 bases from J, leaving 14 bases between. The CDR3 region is CASVKRPPSYNEQFF. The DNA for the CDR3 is TGTGCCAGCGTGAAGAGGCCTCCCTCCTACAATGAGCAGTTCTTC.

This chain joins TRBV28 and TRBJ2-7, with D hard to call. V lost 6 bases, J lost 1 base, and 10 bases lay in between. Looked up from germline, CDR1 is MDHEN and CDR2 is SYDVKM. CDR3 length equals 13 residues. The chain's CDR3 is CASRSVYSYEQYF. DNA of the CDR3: TGTGCCAGCAGATCGGTGTATTCCTACGAGCAGTACTTC.

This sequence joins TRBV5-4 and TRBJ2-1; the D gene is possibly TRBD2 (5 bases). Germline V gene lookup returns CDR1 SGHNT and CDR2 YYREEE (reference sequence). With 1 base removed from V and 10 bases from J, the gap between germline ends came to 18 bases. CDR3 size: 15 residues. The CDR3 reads CASSLRSGSEGEQFF. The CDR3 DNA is TGTGCCAGCAGCTTGCGAAGCGGCTCCGAAGGGGAGCAGTTCTTC.

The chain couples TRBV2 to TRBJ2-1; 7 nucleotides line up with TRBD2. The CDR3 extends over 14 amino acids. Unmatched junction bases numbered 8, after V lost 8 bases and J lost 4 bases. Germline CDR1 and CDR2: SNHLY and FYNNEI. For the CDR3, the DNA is TGTGCCAGCTGCAGGGCGGGAGAGTACAATGAGCAGTTCTTC. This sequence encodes CASCRAGEYNEQFF. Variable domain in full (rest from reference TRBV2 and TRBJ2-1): EPEVTQTPSHQVTQMGQEVILRCVPISNHLYFYWYRQILGQKVEFLVSFYNNEISEKSEIFDDQFSVERPDGSNFTLKIRSTKLEDSAMYFCASCRAGEYNEQFFGPGTRLTVL.

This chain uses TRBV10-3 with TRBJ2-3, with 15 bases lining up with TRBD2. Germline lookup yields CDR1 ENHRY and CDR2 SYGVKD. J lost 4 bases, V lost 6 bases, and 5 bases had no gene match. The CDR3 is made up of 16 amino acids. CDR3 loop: CAIRGLAGGSADTQYF. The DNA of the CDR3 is TGTGCCATCAGGGGACTAGCGGGAGGTTCCGCAGATACGCAGTATTTT.

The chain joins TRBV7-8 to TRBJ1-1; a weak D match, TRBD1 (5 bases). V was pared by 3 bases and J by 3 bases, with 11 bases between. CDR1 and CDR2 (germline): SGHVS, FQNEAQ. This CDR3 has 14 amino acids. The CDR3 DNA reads TGTGCCAGCAGCTTCCAACCCAGGGACACTGAAGCTTTCTTT. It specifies CASSFQPRDTEAFF.

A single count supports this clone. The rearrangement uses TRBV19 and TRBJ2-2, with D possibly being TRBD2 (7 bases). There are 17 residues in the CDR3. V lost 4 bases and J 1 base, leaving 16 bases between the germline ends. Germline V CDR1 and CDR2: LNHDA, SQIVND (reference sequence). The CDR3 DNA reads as TGTGCCAGTAGTACCGCCGGGGGGCTCGGGAACACCGGGGAGCTGTTTTTT. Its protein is CASSTAGGLGNTGELFF.

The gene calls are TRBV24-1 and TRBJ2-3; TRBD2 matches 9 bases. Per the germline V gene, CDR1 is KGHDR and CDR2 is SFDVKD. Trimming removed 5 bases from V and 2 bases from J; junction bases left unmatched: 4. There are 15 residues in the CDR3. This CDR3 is CATSAVAGDTDTQYF. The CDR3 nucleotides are TGTGCCACCAGTGCCGTAGCGGGAGACACAGATACGCAGTATTTT.

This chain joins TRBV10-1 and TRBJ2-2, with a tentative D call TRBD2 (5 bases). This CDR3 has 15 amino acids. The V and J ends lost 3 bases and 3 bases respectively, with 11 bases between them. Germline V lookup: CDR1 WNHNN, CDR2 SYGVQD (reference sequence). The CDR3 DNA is TGCGCCAGCAGTGACCAGGTCGGGGACACCGGGGAGCTGTTTTTT. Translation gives CASSDQVGDTGELFF.

DNA of the CDR3: TGTGCCAGCAGTCCTCCCCCTACAGGGACCCACGAGCAGTACTTC. Encoded protein: CASSPPPTGTHEQYF. The gene calls are TRBV27 and TRBJ2-7; tentative D call: TRBD1 (6 bases). The CDR3 has 15 amino acids. CDR1 is MNHEY, CDR2 SMNVEV, per germline (reference sequence). The V gene lost 5 bases and the J gene lost 5 bases, with 19 bases spanning the gap.

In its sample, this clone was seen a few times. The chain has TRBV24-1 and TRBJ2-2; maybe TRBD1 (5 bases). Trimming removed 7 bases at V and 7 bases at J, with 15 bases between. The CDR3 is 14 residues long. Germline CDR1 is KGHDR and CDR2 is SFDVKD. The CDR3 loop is CATRRDSYNGELFF. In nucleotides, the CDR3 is TGTGCCACCAGACGAGACAGCTACAACGGGGAGCTGTTTTTT.

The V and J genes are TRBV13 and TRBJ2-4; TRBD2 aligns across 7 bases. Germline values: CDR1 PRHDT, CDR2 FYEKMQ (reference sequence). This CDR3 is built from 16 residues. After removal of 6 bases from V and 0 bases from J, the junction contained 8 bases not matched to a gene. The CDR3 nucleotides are TGTGCCAGCAGGCAGCGGGGAGGATTAGCCAAAAACATTCAGTACTTC. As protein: CASRQRGGLAKNIQYF.

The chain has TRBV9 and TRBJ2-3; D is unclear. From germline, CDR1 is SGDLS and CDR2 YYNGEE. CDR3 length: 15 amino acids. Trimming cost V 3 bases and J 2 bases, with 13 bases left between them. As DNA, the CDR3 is TGTGCCAGCAGCGCGTCTCCCCAGAACACAGATACGCAGTATTTT. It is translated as CASSASPQNTDTQYF.

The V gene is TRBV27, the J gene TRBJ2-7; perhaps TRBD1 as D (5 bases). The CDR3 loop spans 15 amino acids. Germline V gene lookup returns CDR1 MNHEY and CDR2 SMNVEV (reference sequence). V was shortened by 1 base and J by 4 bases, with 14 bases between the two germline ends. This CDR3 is CASSLFSGHLYEQYF. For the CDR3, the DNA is TGTGCCAGCAGTTTATTTTCAGGACACCTATACGAGCAGTACTTC.

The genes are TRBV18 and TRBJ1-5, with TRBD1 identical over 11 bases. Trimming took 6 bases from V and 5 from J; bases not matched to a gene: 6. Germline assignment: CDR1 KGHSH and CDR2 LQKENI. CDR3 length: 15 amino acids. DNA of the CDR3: TGTGCCAGCTCTCAGGACAGGGGGCTAGATCAGCCCCAGCATTTT. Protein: CASSQDRGLDQPQHF.

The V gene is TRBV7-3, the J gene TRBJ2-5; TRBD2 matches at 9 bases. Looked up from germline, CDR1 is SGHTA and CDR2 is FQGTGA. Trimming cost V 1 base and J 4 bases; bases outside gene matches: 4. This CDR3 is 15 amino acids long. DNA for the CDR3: TGTGCCAGCAGCTTAATAGGGACTAGCAGAGAGACCCAGTACTTC. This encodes CASSLIGTSRETQYF.